The rows below give T cell receptor beta chains drawn from one sample of a study of T-cell memory formation after mild COVID-19. TCRdb reanalysed the 5' RACE reads using MiXCR and keeps one entry per CDR3 protein. Seen here are fewer than 350,000 distinct CDR3 sequences, about 13% observed once, and the top ten hold around 23%. The specimen was PBMCs or a T cell subset sorted from them (not recorded which). These receptors came from a man aged 18 to 30 who had mild COVID-19 (a few samples of this study predate the infection). Cell type and time point are not known. Both conserved end residues are part of each CDR3. The D gene is left open where the match is weak. Clone size, where shown, is once, few, many, or a class for clones that have expanded.

TGTGCCTGGAGTTCGAATTCCCGGGGCGACACCTTC,CAWSSNSRGDTF,-,TRBV30,TRBJ1-2,-
TGTGCCACCAGCAGAGTCCGGACTAGCGGGGAGCTGTTTTTT,CATSRVRTSGELFF,TRBD2,TRBV15,TRBJ2-2,many
TGCGCCAGCAGCCCCGGGGAGGGGTTCGGAGAGACCCAGTACTTC,CASSPGEGFGETQYF,TRBD2,TRBV5-1,TRBJ2-5,-
TGTGCCAGCAGCAACCGGGTCGCCTCTGGGGCCAACGTCCTGACTTTC,CASSNRVASGANVLTF,-,TRBV7-2,TRBJ2-6,few
TGTGCCACCACGACGGGGGAGATCGGTACGCAGTATTTT,CATTTGEIGTQYF,-,TRBV24-1,TRBJ2-3,-
TGCGCCAGCAGCCAAGAGGGACAGGCTACAGATACGCAGTATTTT,CASSQEGQATDTQYF,TRBD1,TRBV4-1,TRBJ2-3,many
TGTGCCAGCAGTGGGCAGAAAAATTATTATAATTCACCCCTCCACTTT,CASSGQKNYYNSPLHF,-,TRBV6-6,TRBJ1-6,-
TGTGCCAGCAGCGTAGGGGGAGGAACTAGCGGGGACATTGAGCAGTTCTTC,CASSVGGGTSGDIEQFF,TRBD2,TRBV11-3,TRBJ2-1,few
TGCGCCAGCAGCCAAGATTTAGGGAGGGTGAACACTGAAGCTTTCTTT,CASSQDLGRVNTEAFF,-,TRBV4-3,TRBJ1-1,few
TGTGCCAGCAGCGTAGATCCATACCCCGGGGAGCTGTTTTTT,CASSVDPYPGELFF,-,TRBV9,TRBJ2-2,-
TGTGCCAGCAGTTCCCGGACAGCCGAATCCAATGAAAAACTGTTTTTT,CASSSRTAESNEKLFF,-,TRBV28,TRBJ1-4,-
TGCGCCAGCAGCCGCGGCGGCCCGCTGGGATACGATCAGCCCCAGCATTTT,CASSRGGPLGYDQPQHF,-,TRBV4-1,TRBJ1-5,many
TGCGCCAGCAGCGCCTCTGGACAGGTGGGAGAGACCCAGTACTTC,CASSASGQVGETQYF,TRBD1,TRBV5-1,TRBJ2-5,many
TGTGCCAGCAGCCAAGGGGCGGATGAAAAACTGTTTTTT,CASSQGADEKLFF,-,TRBV7-9,TRBJ1-4,few
TGCAGTGCTAGAAAGGCAAACCTGAGGAGCTACGAGCAGTACTTC,CSARKANLRSYEQYF,-,TRBV20-1,TRBJ2-7,-
TGCGCCAGCAGCCAACAGAACTATGGCTACACCTTC,CASSQQNYGYTF,-,TRBV4-1,TRBJ1-2,few
TGTGCCAGCACCACGAGCACAGATACGCAGTATTTT,CASTTSTDTQYF,-,TRBV12-3/TRBV12-4,TRBJ2-3,few
TGTGCCAGCAGCCGCCAGGGACAGACTTGGAGCGAGCAGTACTTC,CASSRQGQTWSEQYF,TRBD1,TRBV12-3/TRBV12-4,TRBJ2-7,-
TGTGCCAGCAGCTTAGATCGGGTTTGGGGAGGAGCTTTCTTT,CASSLDRVWGGAFF,-,TRBV7-2,TRBJ1-1,many
TGTGCCAGCAGCGTAGATGGGGCAGATACGCAGTATTTT,CASSVDGADTQYF,-,TRBV9,TRBJ2-3,-
TGCGCCAGCAGCCAAGGGAACTACAGGTGGCAGTACTTC,CASSQGNYRWQYF,-,TRBV5-1,TRBJ2-7,-
TGTGCCAGCAGCCTCGCGACCGGCTCTGGAAACACCATATATTTT,CASSLATGSGNTIYF,-,TRBV7-9,TRBJ1-3,-